This T cell receptor beta chain was retrieved from a study of blood T cell repertoires in COVID-19. This clone was detected once. Germline CDR1 KGHDR, CDR2 SFDVKD. This CDR3 has 15 residues. V was shortened by 1 base and J by 6 bases, with 13 bases between the two germline ends. Profiling relied on immunoSEQ multiplex PCR, and the TCRdb table lists in-frame clones only, not all of them. The repertoire holds about 48,000 clones, with approximately 90% as singletons. The sequencing input was peripheral blood. The chain joins TRBV24-1 to TRBJ2-3; the D gene is possibly TRBD2 (5 bases). The receptor was derived from a woman aged 80 or over with COVID-19, enrolled during active disease. CDR3 sequence (DNA): TGTGCCACCAGTGATTTTAGTTACGGGGAGGATACGCAGTATTTT. It encodes CATSDFSYGEDTQYF.